The 10 T cell receptor beta chains reported below all come from one sample, sequenced in a study of CXCR3-negative and CXCR3-positive naive CD8 T cells. It was by 5' RACE with UMI labels that the TRB cDNA libraries were prepared. TCRdb re-called the 5' RACE reads; every CDR3 protein appears as one record, without DNA. The listing records some 130,000 distinct CDR3 sequences. The sequenced material came from naive CXCR3- CD8+ T cells from blood. Subset in this sample: CD45RO-CCR7+CD27+CD95- naive CD8+ T cells lacking CXCR3 (TNR3-). The receptors were gathered from a human donor in good health. Some clones in this sample may be carry-over from other donors' samples.

The gene calls are TRBV20-1 and TRBJ2-5; the D call from TCRdb, TRBD2, cannot be confirmed without DNA. The length of the CDR3 is 18 residues. Germline V gene sequence: CDR1 DFQATT, CDR2 SNEGSKA (reference sequence). The CDR3 is CSAHHGAPSGGPQETQYF.

The rearrangement links TRBV11-2 to TRBJ2-1; the D call from TCRdb, TRBD1, cannot be confirmed without DNA. CDR3 length equals 16 residues. The V gene's germline CDR1 is SGHAT and CDR2 FQNNGV. The CDR3 loop is CASSFEGRQHGNEQFF.

V and J are TRBV9 and TRBJ2-3; checking the TCRdb D call of TRBD2 is not possible without DNA. This CDR3 comprises 13 residues. Per the germline V gene, CDR1 is SGDLS and CDR2 is YYNGEE. The CDR3: CASGGTITDTQYF.

This chain links TRBV7-2 with TRBJ1-2. The germline CDR1 and CDR2 sequences are SGHTA and FQGNSA. The CDR3 covers 13 residues. CDR3 amino acids: CASPWGLGYGYTF. Drawing the rest from reference TRBV7-2 and TRBJ1-2, the complete variable domain is GAGVSQSPSNKVTEKGKDVELRCDPISGHTALYWYRQSLGQGLEFLIYFQGNSAPDKSGLPSDRFSAERTGGSVSTLTIQRTQQEDSAVYLCASPWGLGYGYTFGSGTRLTVV.

The CDR3 region is CASSGLAGASTDTQYF. V and J are TRBV27 and TRBJ2-3; as DNA is missing, the TRBD2 call by TCRdb cannot be tested. Germline assignment: CDR1 MNHEY and CDR2 SMNVEV (reference sequence). The CDR3 length is 16 residues.

The chain couples TRBV7-9 to TRBJ2-7; the D call of TRBD1 rests on TCRdb alone, since no DNA is present to check it. Germline assignment: CDR1 SEHNR and CDR2 FQNEAQ (reference sequence). This CDR3 is built from 16 residues. CDR3 amino acids: CASSPDSGQVSYEQYF.

This chain connects TRBV5-6 to TRBJ2-7; without DNA, the TCRdb call of TRBD1 cannot be checked. CDR3 length: 14 residues. Germline V lookup: CDR1 SGHDT, CDR2 YYEEEE. This chain's CDR3 is CASSTGPGIYEQYF. Variable domain in full (rest from reference TRBV5-6 and TRBJ2-7): DAGVTQSPTHLIKTRGQQVTLRCSPKSGHDTVSWYQQALGQGPQFIFQYYEEEERQRGNFPDRFSGHQFPNYSSELNVNALLLGDSALYLCASSTGPGIYEQYFGPGTRLTVT.

The chain uses TRBV27 and TRBJ2-3; TCRdb proposes TRBD1, but this gene call is untestable without DNA. CDR1 and CDR2 from the germline V gene are MNHEY and SMNVEV (reference sequence). The CDR3 extends over 16 amino acids. The CDR3 protein is CASSLMTGVLTDTQYF.

J is TRBJ2-7 and V is TRBV29-1; TCRdb outputs TRBD1, but without DNA this stays unchecked. Germline CDR1 and CDR2: SQVTM and ANQGSEA. This CDR3 contains 12 residues. The chain's CDR3 is CSVRQVGHEQYF.

The chain employs TRBV7-9 and TRBJ2-3; TCRdb gives TRBD2 as the D gene, but with no DNA this cannot be confirmed. There are 16 residues in the CDR3. Germline assignment: CDR1 SEHNR and CDR2 FQNEAQ (reference sequence). CDR3 amino acids: CASTAVLAGVTDTQYF.